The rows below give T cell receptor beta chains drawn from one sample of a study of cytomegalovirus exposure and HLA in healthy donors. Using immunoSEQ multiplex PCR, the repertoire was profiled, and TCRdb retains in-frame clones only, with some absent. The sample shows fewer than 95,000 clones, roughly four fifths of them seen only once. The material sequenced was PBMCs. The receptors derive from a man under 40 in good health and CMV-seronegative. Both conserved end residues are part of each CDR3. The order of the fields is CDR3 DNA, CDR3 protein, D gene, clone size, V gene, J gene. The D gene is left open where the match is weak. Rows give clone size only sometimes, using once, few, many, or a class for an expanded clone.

CDR3 DNA: TGTGCCAGCAGCCCGACGACAGGGCGCAGGAACACTGAAGCTTTCTTT
CDR3 protein: CASSPTTGRRNTEAFF
D gene: TRBD1
clone size: few
V gene: TRBV7-3
J gene: TRBJ1-1

CDR3 DNA: TGTGCCAGCAGCTTAGAGCGGATAAACTCTGGAAACACCATATATTTT
CDR3 protein: CASSLERINSGNTIYF
D gene: NA
clone size: NA
V gene: TRBV7-6
J gene: TRBJ1-3

CDR3 DNA: TGTGCCAGCAGTGAAGAGAGAAAATCTGGAAACACCATATATTTT
CDR3 protein: CASSEERKSGNTIYF
D gene: NA
clone size: NA
V gene: TRBV2
J gene: TRBJ1-3

CDR3 DNA: TGTGCCAGCAGCTTAGGGTCAGGGAGGACCTTCATGAACACTGAAGCTTTCTTT
CDR3 protein: CASSLGSGRTFMNTEAFF
D gene: NA
clone size: NA
V gene: TRBV7-3
J gene: TRBJ1-1

CDR3 DNA: TGTGCCAGCAGCTTTCGGCGGGACAATGAGCAGTTCTTC
CDR3 protein: CASSFRRDNEQFF
D gene: NA
clone size: NA
V gene: TRBV13
J gene: TRBJ2-1

CDR3 DNA: TGTGCCAGCAGCTTAGAGGCGGGACAGGACCTCTTC
CDR3 protein: CASSLEAGQDLF
D gene: TRBD1
clone size: once
V gene: TRBV7-2
J gene: TRBJ2-1

CDR3 DNA: TGTGCCAGCAGCCTCCAGAGGGACAGGGAATATGGCTACACCTTC
CDR3 protein: CASSLQRDREYGYTF
D gene: TRBD1
clone size: NA
V gene: TRBV4-2
J gene: TRBJ1-2

CDR3 DNA: TGTGCCAGCAGTTACAGAGTTTCGGGGAACACTGAAGCTTTCTTT
CDR3 protein: CASSYRVSGNTEAFF
D gene: NA
clone size: NA
V gene: TRBV6-5
J gene: TRBJ1-1

CDR3 DNA: TGTGCCAGCAGCTTAAACAGGATCCAAGAGACCCAGTACTTC
CDR3 protein: CASSLNRIQETQYF
D gene: NA
clone size: NA
V gene: TRBV11-2
J gene: TRBJ2-5

CDR3 DNA: TGCGCCAGCAGCCAAGGGACAGGGGGTCGCTTAGAGCAGTTCTTC
CDR3 protein: CASSQGTGGRLEQFF
D gene: TRBD1
clone size: NA
V gene: TRBV4-1
J gene: TRBJ2-1

CDR3 DNA: TGTTCCAGCAGCTTAGCGCCAGGGAAGACTAACTATGGCTACACCTTC
CDR3 protein: CSSSLAPGKTNYGYTF
D gene: NA
clone size: NA
V gene: TRBV7-9
J gene: TRBJ1-2

CDR3 DNA: TGTGCCAGTAGTATGGTAGGGGTAGAAGAGACCCAGTACTTC
CDR3 protein: CASSMVGVEETQYF
D gene: NA
clone size: NA
V gene: TRBV19
J gene: TRBJ2-5

CDR3 DNA: TGTGCCAGCAGCGACAGCCTCAGCAATCAGCCCCAGCATTTT
CDR3 protein: CASSDSLSNQPQHF
D gene: NA
clone size: NA
V gene: TRBV7-9
J gene: TRBJ1-5

CDR3 DNA: TGTGCCAGCAGCGCGGGAGGAGGCCATGAGCAGTTCTTC
CDR3 protein: CASSAGGGHEQFF
D gene: TRBD2
clone size: once
V gene: TRBV7-9
J gene: TRBJ2-1